This record concerns one T cell receptor (beta chain) sequence. Its antigen is undetermined. TCRdb processed the reads anew with MiXCR; each CDR3 protein has one entry. Among fewer than 350,000 distinct CDR3 sequences, 17% were seen once, and the ten largest hold around 13%. The entry originates in a study of T cell repertoires in cytomegalovirus infection. Study-wide results and caveats: Clonotype analysis showed dominance of the ex vivo response by HLA-C-restricted CMV-specific TCR beta clonotypes.

Germline V gives CDR1 SGHVS, CDR2 FNYEAQ. The CDR3 runs to 13 residues. Deletions cut 8 bases from V and 6 bases from J, with 11 bases between. The sample comprised PBMCs. The chain employs TRBV7-6 and TRBJ1-6; no clear D. This TCR came from a human donor in good health (CMV status not recorded). Some clones in this sample may be carry-over from other donors' samples. This chain's CDR3 is CASDEGVNSPLHF. The CDR3 DNA sequence: TGTGCCAGCGACGAGGGAGTTAATTCACCCCTCCACTTT.